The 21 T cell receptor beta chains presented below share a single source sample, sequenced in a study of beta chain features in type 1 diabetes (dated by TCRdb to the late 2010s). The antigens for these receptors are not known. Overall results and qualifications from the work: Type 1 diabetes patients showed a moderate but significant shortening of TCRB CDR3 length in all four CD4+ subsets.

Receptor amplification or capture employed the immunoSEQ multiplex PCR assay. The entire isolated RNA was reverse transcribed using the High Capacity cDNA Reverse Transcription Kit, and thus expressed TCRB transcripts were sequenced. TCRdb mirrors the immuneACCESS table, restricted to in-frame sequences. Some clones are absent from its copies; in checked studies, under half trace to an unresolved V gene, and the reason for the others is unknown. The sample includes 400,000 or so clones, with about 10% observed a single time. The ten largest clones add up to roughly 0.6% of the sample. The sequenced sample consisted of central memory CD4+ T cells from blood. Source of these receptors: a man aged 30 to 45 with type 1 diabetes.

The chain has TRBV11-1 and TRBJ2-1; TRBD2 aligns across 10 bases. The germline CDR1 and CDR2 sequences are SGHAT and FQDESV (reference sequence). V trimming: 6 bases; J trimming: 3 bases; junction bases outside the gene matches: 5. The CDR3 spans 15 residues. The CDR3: CASSSSGSRYNEQFF. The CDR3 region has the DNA TGTGCCAGCAGTTCTAGCGGGAGCCGCTACAATGAGCAGTTCTTC.

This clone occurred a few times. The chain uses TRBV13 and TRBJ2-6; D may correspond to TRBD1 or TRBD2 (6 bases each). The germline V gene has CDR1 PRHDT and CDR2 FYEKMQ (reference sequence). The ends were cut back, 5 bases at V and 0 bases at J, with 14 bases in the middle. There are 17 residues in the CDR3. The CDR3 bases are TGTGCCAGCAGCCGCGGGACAACTAGCTCTGGGGCCAACGTCCTGACTTTC. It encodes CASSRGTTSSGANVLTF. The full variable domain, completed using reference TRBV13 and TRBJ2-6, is AAGVIQSPRHLIKEKRETATLKCYPIPRHDTVYWYQQGPGQDPQFLISFYEKMQSDKGSIPDRFSAQQFSDYHSELNMSSLELGDSALYFCASSRGTTSSGANVLTFGAGSRLTVL.

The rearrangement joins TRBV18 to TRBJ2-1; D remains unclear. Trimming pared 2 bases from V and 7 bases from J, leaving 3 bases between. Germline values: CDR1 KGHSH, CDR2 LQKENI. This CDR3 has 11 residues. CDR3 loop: CASSPENEQFF. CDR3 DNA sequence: TGTGCCAGCTCACCAGAAAATGAGCAGTTCTTC.

The DNA of the CDR3 is TGTGCCAGCAGCTTAGGGACTAGCGGATCCACAGATACGCAGTATTTT. Its translation is CASSLGTSGSTDTQYF. This chain joins TRBV7-9 and TRBJ2-3; the match to TRBD2 covers 10 bases. The trim removed 1 base at V and 2 bases at J, leaving 3 bases unmatched. From germline, CDR1 is SEHNR and CDR2 FQNEAQ (reference sequence). This CDR3 has 16 residues.

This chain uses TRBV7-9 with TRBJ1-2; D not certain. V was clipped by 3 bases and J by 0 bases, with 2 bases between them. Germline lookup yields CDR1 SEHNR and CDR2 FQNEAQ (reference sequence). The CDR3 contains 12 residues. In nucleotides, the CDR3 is TGTGCCAGCAGCTTTACTAACTATGGCTACACCTTC. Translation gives CASSFTNYGYTF.

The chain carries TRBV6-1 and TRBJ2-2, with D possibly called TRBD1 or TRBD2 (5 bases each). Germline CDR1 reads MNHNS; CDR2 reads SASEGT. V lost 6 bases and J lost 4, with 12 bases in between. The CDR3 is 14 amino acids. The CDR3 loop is CASRRDLTTGELFF. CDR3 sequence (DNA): TGTGCCAGCAGGAGGGACCTCACCACCGGGGAGCTGTTTTTT.

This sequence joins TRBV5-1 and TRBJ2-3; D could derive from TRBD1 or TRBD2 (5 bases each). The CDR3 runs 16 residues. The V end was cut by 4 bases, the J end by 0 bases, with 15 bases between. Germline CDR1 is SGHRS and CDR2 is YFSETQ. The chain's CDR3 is CASSQGTQLSTDTQYF. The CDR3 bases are TGCGCCAGCAGCCAAGGGACGCAGCTCAGCACAGATACGCAGTATTTT.

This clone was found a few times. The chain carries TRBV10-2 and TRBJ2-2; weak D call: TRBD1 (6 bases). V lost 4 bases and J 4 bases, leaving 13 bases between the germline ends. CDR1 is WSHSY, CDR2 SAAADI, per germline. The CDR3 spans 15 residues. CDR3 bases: TGCGCCAGCAGTGCGTTACAGGGCGGCACCGGGGAGCTGTTTTTT. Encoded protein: CASSALQGGTGELFF.

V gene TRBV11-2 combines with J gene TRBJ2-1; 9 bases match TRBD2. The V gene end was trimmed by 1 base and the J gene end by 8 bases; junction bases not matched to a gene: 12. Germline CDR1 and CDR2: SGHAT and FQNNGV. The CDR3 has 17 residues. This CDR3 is CASSLVYGGRAIYEQFF. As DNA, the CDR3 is TGTGCCAGCAGCTTAGTCTACGGCGGGAGGGCCATCTATGAGCAGTTCTTC.

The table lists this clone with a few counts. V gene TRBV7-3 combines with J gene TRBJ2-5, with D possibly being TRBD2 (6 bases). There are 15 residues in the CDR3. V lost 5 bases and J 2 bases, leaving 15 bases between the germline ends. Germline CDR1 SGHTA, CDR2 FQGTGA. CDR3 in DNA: TGTGCCAGCAGCCTCGGGAGCGGAAGGCAAGAGACCCAGTACTTC. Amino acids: CASSLGSGRQETQYF.

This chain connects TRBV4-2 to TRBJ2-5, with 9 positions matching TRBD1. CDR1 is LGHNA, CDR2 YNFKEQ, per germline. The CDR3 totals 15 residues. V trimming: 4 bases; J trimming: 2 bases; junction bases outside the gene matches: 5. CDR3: CASSRGDREQETQYF. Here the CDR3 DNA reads TGTGCCAGCAGCCGAGGGGACAGGGAACAAGAGACCCAGTACTTC.

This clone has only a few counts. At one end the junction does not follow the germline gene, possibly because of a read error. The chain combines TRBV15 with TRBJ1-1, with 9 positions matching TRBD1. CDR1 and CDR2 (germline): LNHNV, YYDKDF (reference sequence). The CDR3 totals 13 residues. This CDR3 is CATPGQGNPEAFF. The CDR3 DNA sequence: TGTGCCACGCCTGGACAGGGGAACCCTGAAGCTTTCTTT.

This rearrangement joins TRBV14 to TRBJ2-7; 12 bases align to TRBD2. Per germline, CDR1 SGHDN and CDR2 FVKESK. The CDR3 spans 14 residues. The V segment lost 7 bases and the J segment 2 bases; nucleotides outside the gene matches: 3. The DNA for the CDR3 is TGTGCCAGCACTCCTAGCGGGAGGGCCTACGAGCAGTACTTC. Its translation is CASTPSGRAYEQYF. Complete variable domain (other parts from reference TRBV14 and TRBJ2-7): EAGVTQFPSHSVIEKGQTVTLRCDPISGHDNLYWYRRVMGKEIKFLLHFVKESKQDESGMPNNRFLAERTGGTYSTLKVQPAELEDSGVYFCASTPSGRAYEQYFGPGTRLTVT.

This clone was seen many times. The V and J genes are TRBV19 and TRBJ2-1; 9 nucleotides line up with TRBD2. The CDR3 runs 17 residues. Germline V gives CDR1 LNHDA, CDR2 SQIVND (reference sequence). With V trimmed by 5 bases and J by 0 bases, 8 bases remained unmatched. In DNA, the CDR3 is TGTGCCAGTAGTGACACAAGCGGGAGGCGCTCCTACAATGAGCAGTTCTTC. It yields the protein CASSDTSGRRSYNEQFF.

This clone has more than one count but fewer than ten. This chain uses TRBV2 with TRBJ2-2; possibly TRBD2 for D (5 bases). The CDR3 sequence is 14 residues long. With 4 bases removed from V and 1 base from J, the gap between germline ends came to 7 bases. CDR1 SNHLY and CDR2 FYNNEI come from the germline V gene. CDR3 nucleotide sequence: TGTGCCAGCAGTGTAGCGCGGAACACCGGGGAGCTGTTTTTT. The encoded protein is CASSVARNTGELFF.

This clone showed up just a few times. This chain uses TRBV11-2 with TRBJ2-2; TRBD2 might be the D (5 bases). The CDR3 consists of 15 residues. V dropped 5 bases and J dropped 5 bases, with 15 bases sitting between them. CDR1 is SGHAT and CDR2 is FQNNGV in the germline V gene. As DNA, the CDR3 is TGTGCCAGCAGCGTCCTAGCAAGTGGTACCGGGGAGCTGTTTTTT. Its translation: CASSVLASGTGELFF.

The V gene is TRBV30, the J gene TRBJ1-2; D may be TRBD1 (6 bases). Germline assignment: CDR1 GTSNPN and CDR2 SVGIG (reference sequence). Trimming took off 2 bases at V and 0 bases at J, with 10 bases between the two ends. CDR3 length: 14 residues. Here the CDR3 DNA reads TGTGCCTGGAGTTATCAGGGGCCTAACTATGGCTACACCTTC. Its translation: CAWSYQGPNYGYTF.

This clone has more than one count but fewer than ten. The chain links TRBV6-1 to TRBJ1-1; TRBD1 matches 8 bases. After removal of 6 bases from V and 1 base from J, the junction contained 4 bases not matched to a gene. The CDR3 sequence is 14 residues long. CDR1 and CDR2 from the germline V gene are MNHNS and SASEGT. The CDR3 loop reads CASRLGQENTEAFF. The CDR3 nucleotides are TGTGCCAGCAGGCTGGGACAGGAGAACACTGAAGCTTTCTTT.

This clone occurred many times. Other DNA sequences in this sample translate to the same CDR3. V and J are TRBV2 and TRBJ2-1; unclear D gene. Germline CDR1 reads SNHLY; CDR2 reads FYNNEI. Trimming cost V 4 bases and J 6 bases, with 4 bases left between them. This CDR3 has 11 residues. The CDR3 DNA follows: TGTGCCAGCAGTGGGGCCAATGAGCAGTTCTTC. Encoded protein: CASSGANEQFF. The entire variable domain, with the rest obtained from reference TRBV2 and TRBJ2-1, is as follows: EPEVTQTPSHQVTQMGQEVILRCVPISNHLYFYWYRQILGQKVEFLVSFYNNEISEKSEIFDDQFSVERPDGSNFTLKIRSTKLEDSAMYFCASSGANEQFFGPGTRLTVL.

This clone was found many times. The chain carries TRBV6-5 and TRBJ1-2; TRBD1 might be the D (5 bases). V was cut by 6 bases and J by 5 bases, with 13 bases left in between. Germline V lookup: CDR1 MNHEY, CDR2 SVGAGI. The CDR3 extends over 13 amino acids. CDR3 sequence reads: CASRVRDRYGYTF. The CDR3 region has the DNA TGTGCCAGCAGGGTGCGGGACCGATATGGCTACACCTTC.

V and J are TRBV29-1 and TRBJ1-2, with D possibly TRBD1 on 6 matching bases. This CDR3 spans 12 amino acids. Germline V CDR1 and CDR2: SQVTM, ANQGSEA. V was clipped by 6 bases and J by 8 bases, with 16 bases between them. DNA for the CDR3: TGCAGCGTCAGGGGACAAGGTGGGGGCTACACCTTC. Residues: CSVRGQGGGYTF.